This T cell receptor (beta chain) is from a study of control samples from healthy donors and cancer patients. Germline CDR1 is SGHVS and CDR2 is FNYEAQ. V lost 5 bases to trimming and J lost 4 bases; unmatched junction nucleotides: 9. The CDR3 is 16 residues long. This clone showed up just once. Only in-frame clones appear in the TCRdb table, and some are missing; sequencing was by immunoSEQ multiplex PCR. The top ten clones hold over 1.3% of a sample with about 190,000 clones, 90% to 95% of them seen once. This receptor was identified in a young man in good health. The gene calls are TRBV7-6 and TRBJ2-1, with 9 bases aligning to TRBD1. Source material: blood. In nucleotides, the CDR3 is TGTGCCAGCAGCCTTGACCCCGGACAGGGGTACAATGAGCAGTTCTTC. Encoded protein: CASSLDPGQGYNEQFF.